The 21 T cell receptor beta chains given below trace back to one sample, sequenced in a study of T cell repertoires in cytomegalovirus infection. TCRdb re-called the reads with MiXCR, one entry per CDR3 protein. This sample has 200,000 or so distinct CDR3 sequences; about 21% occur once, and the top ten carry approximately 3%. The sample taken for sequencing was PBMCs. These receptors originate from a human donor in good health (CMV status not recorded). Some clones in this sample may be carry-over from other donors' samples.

For the CDR3, the DNA is TGTGCCAGCAGTCCCCTAGAAGGAGGGGGTACGCAGTATTTT. It specifies CASSPLEGGGTQYF. The chain uses TRBV6-5 and TRBJ2-3; tentatively, D is TRBD1 or TRBD2 (6 bases each). The V end was cut by 5 bases, the J end by 8 bases, with 17 bases between. CDR1 and CDR2 (germline): MNHEY, SVGAGI. The CDR3 length is 14 residues.

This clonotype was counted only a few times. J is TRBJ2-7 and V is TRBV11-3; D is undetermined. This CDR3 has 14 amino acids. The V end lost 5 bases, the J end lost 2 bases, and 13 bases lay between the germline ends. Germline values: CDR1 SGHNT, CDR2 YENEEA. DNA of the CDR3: TGTGCCAGCAGCCCATTAGGCGGAACCTACGAGCAGTACTTC. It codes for CASSPLGGTYEQYF.

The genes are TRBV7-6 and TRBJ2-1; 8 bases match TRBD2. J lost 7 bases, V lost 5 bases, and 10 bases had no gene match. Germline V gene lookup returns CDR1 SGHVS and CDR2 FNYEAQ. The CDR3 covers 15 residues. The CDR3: CASSAPAGDGNEQFF. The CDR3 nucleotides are TGTGCCAGCAGCGCGCCAGCGGGAGATGGAAATGAGCAGTTCTTC.

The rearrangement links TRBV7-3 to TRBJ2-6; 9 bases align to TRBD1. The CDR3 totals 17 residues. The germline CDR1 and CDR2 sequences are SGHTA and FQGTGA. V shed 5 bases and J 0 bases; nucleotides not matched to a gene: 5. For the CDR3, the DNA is TGTGCCAGCAGCCCCGGGACAGGGCTCTCTGGGGCCAACGTCCTGACTTTC. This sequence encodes CASSPGTGLSGANVLTF. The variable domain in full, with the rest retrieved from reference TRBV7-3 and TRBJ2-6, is GAGVSQTPSNKVTEKGKYVELRCDPISGHTALYWYRQSLGQGPEFLIYFQGTGAADDSGLPNDRFFAVRPEGSVSTLKIQRTERGDSAVYLCASSPGTGLSGANVLTFGAGSRLTVL.

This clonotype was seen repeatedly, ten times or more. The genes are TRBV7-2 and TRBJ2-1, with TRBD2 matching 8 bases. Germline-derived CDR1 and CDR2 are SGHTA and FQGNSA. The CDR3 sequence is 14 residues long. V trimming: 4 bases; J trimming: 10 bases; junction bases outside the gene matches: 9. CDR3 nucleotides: TGTGCCAGCAGCTCCTTGGCGGGAGGAGGCGAGCAGTTCTTC. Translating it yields CASSSLAGGGEQFF.

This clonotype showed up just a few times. CDR3 sequence (DNA): TGTGCCAGCAGCTTGAGGTCGTCCGCCCGCGAGCAGTACTTC. Protein: CASSLRSSAREQYF. The V and J genes are TRBV5-5 and TRBJ2-7; D not certain. The CDR3 spans 14 residues. V shed 1 base and J shed 6 bases, with 14 bases lying between them. Looked up from germline, CDR1 is SGHKS and CDR2 is YYEKEE (reference sequence).

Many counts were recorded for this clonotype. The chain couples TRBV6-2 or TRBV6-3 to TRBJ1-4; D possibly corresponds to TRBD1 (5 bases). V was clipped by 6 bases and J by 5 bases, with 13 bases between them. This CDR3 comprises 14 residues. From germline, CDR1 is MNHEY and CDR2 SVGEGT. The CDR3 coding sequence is TGTGCCAGCAGCCCGGGACGGAGGAATGAAAAACTGTTTTTT. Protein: CASSPGRRNEKLFF.

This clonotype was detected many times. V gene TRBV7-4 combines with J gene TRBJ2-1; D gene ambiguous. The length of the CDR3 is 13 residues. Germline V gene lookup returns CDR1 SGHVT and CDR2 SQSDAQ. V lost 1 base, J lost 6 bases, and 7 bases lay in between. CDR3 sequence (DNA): TGTGCCAGCAGCTTAGGGTCTGTCAATGAGCAGTTCTTC. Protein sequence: CASSLGSVNEQFF. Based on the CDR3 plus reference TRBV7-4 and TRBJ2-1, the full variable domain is GAGVSQSPRYKVAKRGRDVALRCDSISGHVTLYWYRQTLGQGSEVLTYSQSDAQRDKSGRPSGRFSAERPERSVSTLKIQRTEQGDSAVYLCASSLGSVNEQFFGPGTRLTVL.

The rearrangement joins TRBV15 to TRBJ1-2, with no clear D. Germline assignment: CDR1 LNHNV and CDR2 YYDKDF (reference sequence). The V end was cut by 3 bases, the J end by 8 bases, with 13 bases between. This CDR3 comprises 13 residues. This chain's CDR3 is CATSSHTFEGYTF. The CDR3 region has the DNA TGTGCCACCAGCAGCCACACGTTTGAGGGCTACACCTTC. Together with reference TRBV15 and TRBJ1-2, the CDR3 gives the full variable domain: DAMVIQNPRYQVTQFGKPVTLSCSQTLNHNVMYWYQQKSSQAPKLLFHYYDKDFNNEADTPDNFQSRRPNTSFCFLDIRSPGLGDTAMYLCATSSHTFEGYTFGSGTRLTVV.

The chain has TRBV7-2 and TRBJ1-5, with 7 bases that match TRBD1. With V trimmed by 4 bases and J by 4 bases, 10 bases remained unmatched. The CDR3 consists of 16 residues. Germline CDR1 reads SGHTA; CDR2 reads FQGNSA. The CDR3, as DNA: TGTGCCAGCAGCTCACAGGGGCGCCCCTCAAATCAGCCCCAGCATTTT. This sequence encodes CASSSQGRPSNQPQHF.

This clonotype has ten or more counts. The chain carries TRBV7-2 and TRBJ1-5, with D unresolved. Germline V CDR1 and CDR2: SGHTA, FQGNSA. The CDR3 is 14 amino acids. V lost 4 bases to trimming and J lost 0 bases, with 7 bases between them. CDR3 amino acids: CASSSHFSNQPQHF. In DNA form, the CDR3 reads TGTGCCAGCAGCTCCCATTTTAGCAATCAGCCCCAGCATTTT.

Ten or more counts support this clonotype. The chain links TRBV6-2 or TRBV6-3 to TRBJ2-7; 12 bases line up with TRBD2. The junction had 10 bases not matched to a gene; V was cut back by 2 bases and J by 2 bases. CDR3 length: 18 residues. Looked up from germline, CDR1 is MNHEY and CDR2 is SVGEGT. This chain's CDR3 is CASSYLGLAGGKAYEQYF. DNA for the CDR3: TGTGCCAGCAGTTACCTTGGGCTAGCGGGAGGGAAAGCCTACGAGCAGTACTTC.

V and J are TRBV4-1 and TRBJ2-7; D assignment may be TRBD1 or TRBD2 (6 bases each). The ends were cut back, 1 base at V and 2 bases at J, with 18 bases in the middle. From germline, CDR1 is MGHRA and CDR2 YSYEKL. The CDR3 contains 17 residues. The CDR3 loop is CASSQVQGAGEAYEQYF. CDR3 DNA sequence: TGCGCCAGCAGCCAAGTACAGGGCGCAGGGGAGGCCTACGAGCAGTACTTC.

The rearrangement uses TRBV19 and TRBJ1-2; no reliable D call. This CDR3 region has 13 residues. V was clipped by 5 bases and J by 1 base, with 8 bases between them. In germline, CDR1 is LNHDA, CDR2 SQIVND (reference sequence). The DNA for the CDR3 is TGTGCCAGTAGTGACCAGGATAACTATGGCTACACCTTC. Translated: CASSDQDNYGYTF.

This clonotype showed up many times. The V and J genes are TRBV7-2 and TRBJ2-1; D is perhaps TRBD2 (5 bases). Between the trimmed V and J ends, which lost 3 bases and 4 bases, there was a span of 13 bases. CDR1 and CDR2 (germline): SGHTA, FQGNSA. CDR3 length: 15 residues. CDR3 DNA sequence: TGTGCCAGCAGCTTTAGAGCGGATTTTTACAATGAGCAGTTCTTC. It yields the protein CASSFRADFYNEQFF.

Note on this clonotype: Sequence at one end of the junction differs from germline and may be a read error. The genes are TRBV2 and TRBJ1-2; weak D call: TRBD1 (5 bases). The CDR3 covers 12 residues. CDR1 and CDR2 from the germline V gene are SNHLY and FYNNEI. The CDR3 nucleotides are TGTGCCAACAGTGTCGGGGGCTATGGCTACACCTTC. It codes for CANSVGGYGYTF.

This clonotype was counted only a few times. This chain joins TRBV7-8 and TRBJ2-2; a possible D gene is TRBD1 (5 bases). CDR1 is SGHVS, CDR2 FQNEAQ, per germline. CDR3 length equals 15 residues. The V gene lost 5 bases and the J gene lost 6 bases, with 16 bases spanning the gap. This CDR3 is CASSAVQGDPGELFF. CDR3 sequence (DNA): TGTGCCAGCAGCGCCGTCCAGGGTGATCCCGGGGAGCTGTTTTTT.

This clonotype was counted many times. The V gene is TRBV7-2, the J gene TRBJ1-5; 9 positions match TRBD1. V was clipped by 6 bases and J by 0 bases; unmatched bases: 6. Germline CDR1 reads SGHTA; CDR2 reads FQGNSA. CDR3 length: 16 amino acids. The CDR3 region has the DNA TGTGCCAGCAGACCGGGGACAGGGATTAGCAATCAGCCCCAGCATTTT. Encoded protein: CASRPGTGISNQPQHF.

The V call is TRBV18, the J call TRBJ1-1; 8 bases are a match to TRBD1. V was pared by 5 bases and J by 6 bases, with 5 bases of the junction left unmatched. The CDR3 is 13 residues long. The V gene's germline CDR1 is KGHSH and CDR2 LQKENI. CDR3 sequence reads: CASSADRGPEAFF. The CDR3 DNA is TGTGCCAGCTCAGCCGACAGGGGCCCTGAAGCTTTCTTT. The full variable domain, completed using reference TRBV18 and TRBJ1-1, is NAGVMQNPRHLVRRRGQEARLRCSPMKGHSHVYWYRQLPEEGLKFMVYLQKENIIDESGMPKERFSAEFPKEGPSILRIQQVVRGDSAAYFCASSADRGPEAFFGQGTRLTVV.

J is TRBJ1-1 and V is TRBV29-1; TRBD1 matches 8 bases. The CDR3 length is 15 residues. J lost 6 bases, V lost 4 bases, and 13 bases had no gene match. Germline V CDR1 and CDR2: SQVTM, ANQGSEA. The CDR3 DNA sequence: TGCAGCGTTGGCCCCCCGAGGACAGGGTCCCCTGAAGCTTTCTTT. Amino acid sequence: CSVGPPRTGSPEAFF.

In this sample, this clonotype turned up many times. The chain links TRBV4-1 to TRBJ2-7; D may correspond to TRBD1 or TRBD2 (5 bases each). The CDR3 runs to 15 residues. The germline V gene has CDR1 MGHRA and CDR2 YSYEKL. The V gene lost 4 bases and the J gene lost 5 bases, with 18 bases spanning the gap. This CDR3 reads CASSPSDGAPHEQYF. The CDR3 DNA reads TGCGCCAGCAGCCCCTCCGACGGGGCCCCCCACGAGCAGTACTTC.